The TCR beta chain under discussion was sequenced for a study of shared T cell receptors in the human thymus. V dropped 1 base and J dropped 0; count of bases not matched to a gene: 3. The CDR3 totals 15 residues. Germline V gives CDR1 LGHNT, CDR2 FRNRAP. TCRdb keeps only in-frame clones here, not all; method: immunoSEQ multiplex PCR. Found here are approximately 730,000 clones, approximately 83% of them singletons; the top ten hold 0.0095% to 0.011%. These same data were also listed under a study on human thymus T cells.

The V and J genes are TRBV12-5 and TRBJ2-7; TRBD1 matches 7 bases. Sequencing was carried out using thymocytes. The sequence came from a girl less than two years old with a congenital heart defect. In DNA, the CDR3 is TGTGCTAGTGGTTTGGGACAGGGACGCTCCTACGAGCAGTACTTC. The encoded protein is CASGLGQGRSYEQYF.